This TCR beta chain emerged from a study of T cell responses to AZD1222 COVID-19 vaccine. As concerns this clone: Its specificity is unknown.

The study's findings and limits: The donors showed a predominance of white British ancestry and of females, with possible underestimation of clonal diversity. AZD1222 recipients seropositive at baseline numbered only 5 or 6. Spike was spanned by vaccine-associated CD4 TCRs, which were dominant at 160-218 and 743-854.

The data were produced by immunoSEQ multiplex PCR, yet TCRdb's version contains in-frame clones alone and is incomplete. The sample yields about 130,000 clones, 90% seen once. The sample in question was peripheral blood, obtained on day 0 of MenACWY control vaccination. This clonotype originated in an adult in good health.

The CDR3 sequence: CAISESASGGYEQYF. CDR3 nucleotides: TGTGCCATCAGTGAGTCGGCTAGCGGAGGGTACGAGCAGTACTTC. V usage is TRBV10-3 and J usage is TRBJ2-7, with 7 bases identical to TRBD2. CDR3 length equals 15 residues. With 0 bases clipped from V and 4 bases from J, the junction kept 6 bases outside the gene matches. Germline CDR1 reads ENHRY; CDR2 reads SYGVKD.